This T cell receptor (beta chain) was retrieved from a study of control samples from healthy donors and cancer patients. Clones were read by immunoSEQ multiplex PCR, and TCRdb kept only the in-frame ones, dropping some. The table has around 41,000 clones, less than 95% seen once. The CDR3 contains 15 residues. Trimming took 2 bases from V and 8 from J, leaving 18 bases between them. CDR1 is SGHVS and CDR2 is FQNEAQ in the germline V gene. The sample consisted of blood. The clonotype comes from a man in his fifties or sixties in good health. V is TRBV7-8 and J is TRBJ1-2; D unresolved. The CDR3 region has the DNA TGTGCCAGCAGCTTAAGTCCGGACTCCTTGGGGGGCTACACCTTC. This encodes CASSLSPDSLGGYTF.